This T cell receptor beta chain appears in the sequencing data of a study of early T cells in non-severe SARS-CoV-2 infection. The overall study: Alpha and beta chains were unpaired, from unsorted whole-blood bulk RNA. Study findings and constraints: Database matching using VDJdb favored anti-spike CD8 responses, with private and CD4 specificities left missing.

This clonotype was counted at least ten times. Its antigen remains unidentified. The length of the CDR3 is 13 residues. Trimming cost V 5 bases and J 6 bases, with 10 bases left between them. The V gene's germline CDR1 is SGHTA and CDR2 FQGTGA. Researchers attached unique molecular identifiers to individual cDNA molecules. Via MiXCR, TCRdb re-called the 5' RACE reads, giving one row per CDR3 protein. The table lists about 69,000 distinct CDR3 sequences, around 11% of them singletons, with less than 7% in the top ten. V usage is TRBV7-3 and J usage is TRBJ2-2; D may be TRBD2 (6 bases). This clonotype was sampled from an adult who was a healthcare worker with PCR-confirmed SARS-CoV-2 infection or an uninfected control (not recorded which). The source material was whole blood. The CDR3 is CASSPSGAGELFF. In DNA form, the CDR3 reads TGTGCCAGCAGCCCGTCGGGGGCCGGGGAGCTGTTTTTT.